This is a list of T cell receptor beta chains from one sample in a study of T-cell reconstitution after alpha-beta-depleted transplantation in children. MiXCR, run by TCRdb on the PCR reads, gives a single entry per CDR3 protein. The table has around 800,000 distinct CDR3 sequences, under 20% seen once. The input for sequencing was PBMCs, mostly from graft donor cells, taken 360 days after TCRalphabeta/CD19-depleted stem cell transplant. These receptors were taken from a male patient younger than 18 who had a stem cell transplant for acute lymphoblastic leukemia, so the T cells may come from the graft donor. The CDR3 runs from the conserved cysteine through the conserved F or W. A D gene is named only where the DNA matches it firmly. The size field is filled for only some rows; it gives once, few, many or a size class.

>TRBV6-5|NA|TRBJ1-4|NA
TGTGCCAGCAGTTACTCGCCAGGGGTCCTTAGGCCCAGGCTGTTTTTT
CASSYSPGVLRPRLFF
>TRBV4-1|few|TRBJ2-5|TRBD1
TGCGCCAGCAGCCAAGGGACAGGTGGGGGAGAGACCCAGTACTTC
CASSQGTGGGETQYF
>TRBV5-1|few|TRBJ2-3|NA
TGCGCCAGCAGCTTAACCCCTCTTAGCACAGATACGCAGTATTTT
CASSLTPLSTDTQYF
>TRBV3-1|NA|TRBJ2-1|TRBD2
TGTGCCAGCAGACGGGAGGGCAGGGATGAGCAGTTCTTC
CASRREGRDEQFF
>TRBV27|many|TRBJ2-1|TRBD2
TGTGCCAGCAGTTCCCCCGGGACTAGCGGGGCCCTTTACAATGAGCAGTTCTTC
CASSSPGTSGALYNEQFF
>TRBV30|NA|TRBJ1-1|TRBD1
TGTGCCTGGAGTGGGACAGGGGACACTGAAGCTTTCTTT
CAWSGTGDTEAFF
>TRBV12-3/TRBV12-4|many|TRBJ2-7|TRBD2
TGTGCCAGCAGCCCCAAGCGGGAGCCGATCTACGAGCAGTACTTC
CASSPKREPIYEQYF
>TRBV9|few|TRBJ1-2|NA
TGTGCCAGCAGCGTAGGCCACGGGCTGGGTCGGTTCTATGGCTACACCTTC
CASSVGHGLGRFYGYTF
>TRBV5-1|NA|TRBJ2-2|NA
TGCGCCAGCAGCCCGCGACTTAAGGGGCGCCCCCCGATAACCGGGGAGCTGTTTTTT
CASSPRLKGRPPITGELFF
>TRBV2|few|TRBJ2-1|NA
TGTGCCAGCAGTGGGGGACGGGGGAATTACAATGAGCAGTTCTTC
CASSGGRGNYNEQFF
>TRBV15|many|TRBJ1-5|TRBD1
TGTGCCACCAGCACCGGACAGGTTAGCAATCAGCCCCAGCATTTT
CATSTGQVSNQPQHF
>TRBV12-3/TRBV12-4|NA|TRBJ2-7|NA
TGTGCCAGCAGTTTTGGTGGCTTCGTCGAGCAGTACTTC
CASSFGGFVEQYF
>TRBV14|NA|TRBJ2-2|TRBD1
TGTGCCAGCAGGGGGACAGATTACACCGGGGAGCTGTTTTTT
CASRGTDYTGELFF
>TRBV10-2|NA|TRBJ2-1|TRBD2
TGCGCCAGCCTCCTAGCGGGAGCCTACAATGAGCAGTTCTTC
CASLLAGAYNEQFF
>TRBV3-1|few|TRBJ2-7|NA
TGTGCCAGCAGTGTCAGGGGACCTCCCTACGAGCAGTACTTC
CASSVRGPPYEQYF
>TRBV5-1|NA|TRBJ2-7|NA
TGCGCCAGCAGCTTGGTATCCCACGAAAGGGTCTTATACGAGCAGTACTTC
CASSLVSHERVLYEQYF
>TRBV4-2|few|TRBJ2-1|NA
TGTGCCAGCAGTCCACTTCTCGCCTACAAAGGGGGGGACAGCCTAATCCTGGCTAAGCAGTTCTTC
CASSPLLAYKGGDSLILAKQFF
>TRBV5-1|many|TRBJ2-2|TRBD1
TGCGCCAGCAGCCGGACAGGGATCAACACCGGGGAGCTGTTTTTT
CASSRTGINTGELFF
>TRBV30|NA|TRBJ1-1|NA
TGTGCCTGGACGGAACAGTCGGCCGTTTTAAAAGCTTTCTTT
CAWTEQSAVLKAFF
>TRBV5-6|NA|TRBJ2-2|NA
TGTGCCAGCAGCCCCCTAGGGCGTAACACCGGGGAGCTGTTTTTT
CASSPLGRNTGELFF
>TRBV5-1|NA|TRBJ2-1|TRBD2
TGCGCCAGCAGCTTGGGGACTAGCCGTCGTGAGCAGTTCTTC
CASSLGTSRREQFF
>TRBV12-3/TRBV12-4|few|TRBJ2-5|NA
TGTGCCAGCAGTTTAGGGTGGGGGGAGACCCAGTACTTC
CASSLGWGETQYF
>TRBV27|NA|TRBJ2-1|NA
TGTGCCAGCACTTTGGTGGGGGGAAAGGACAATGAGCAGTTCTTC
CASTLVGGKDNEQFF
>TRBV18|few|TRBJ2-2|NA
TGTGCCACCAAGGACTACAACACCGGGGAGCTGTTTTTT
CATKDYNTGELFF
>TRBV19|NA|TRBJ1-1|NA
TGTGCCAGTAGTATGGATAGTTGGTGGGGACGGAAGAACACTGAAGCTTTCTTT
CASSMDSWWGRKNTEAFF
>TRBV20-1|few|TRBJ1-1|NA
TGCAGTGCTAGAGTTTTCGGTCCGGAATTAATCGTCAATGAAGCTTTCTTT
CSARVFGPELIVNEAFF
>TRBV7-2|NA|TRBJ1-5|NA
TGTGCCAGCAGCTTACAACAGGGAAGCAATCAGCCCCAGCATTTT
CASSLQQGSNQPQHF
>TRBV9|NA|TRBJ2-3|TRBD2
TGTGCCAGCAGCGAAAGTTTAGGGCTAGCGGGAACAGATACGCAGTATTTT
CASSESLGLAGTDTQYF
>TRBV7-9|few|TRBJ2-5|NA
TGTGCCAGCAGCTACGATTCATGGATAATTGAGACCCAGTACTTC
CASSYDSWIIETQYF
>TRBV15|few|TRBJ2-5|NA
TGTGCCACCAGCAAGGGGGTGGCAGGGGTCCAAGAGACCCAGTACTTC
CATSKGVAGVQETQYF
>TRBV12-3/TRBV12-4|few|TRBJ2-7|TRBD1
TGTGCCAGCAGTTTAGTTAGCGGGACAGGGGACGACGAGCAGTACTTC
CASSLVSGTGDDEQYF
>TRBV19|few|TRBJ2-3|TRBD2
TGTGCCAGTAGTATGGGGGGGATGGATACGCAGTATTTT
CASSMGGMDTQYF